These 9 T cell receptor beta chains came from one sample sequenced in a study of T-cell memory formation after mild COVID-19. Using its own MiXCR run on the 5' RACE reads, TCRdb lists one record per CDR3 protein. The data hold fewer than 150,000 distinct CDR3 sequences, with 14% observed a single time. Sequencing was performed on PBMCs or a T cell subset sorted from them (not recorded which). These receptors were taken from an adult woman who had mild COVID-19 (a few samples of this study predate the infection). Cell type and time point are not known.

The chain combines TRBV6-5 with TRBJ1-1, with TRBD1 as a possible D gene (6 bases). V was trimmed by 6 bases and J by 7 bases, leaving 12 bases between them. This CDR3 has 12 amino acids. Germline-derived CDR1 and CDR2 are MNHEY and SVGAGI. The CDR3 DNA reads as TGTGCCAGCAGCACTGGGACATTTGAAGCTTTCTTT. Translating gives CASSTGTFEAFF.

The chain carries TRBV7-7 and TRBJ2-7, with D perhaps TRBD2 (6 bases). The CDR3 loop spans 15 amino acids. Trimming stripped 3 bases from V and 5 bases from J, with 17 bases between. CDR1 and CDR2 from the germline V gene are SSHAT and FNYEAQ (reference sequence). DNA for the CDR3: TGTGCCAGCAGCTTGGCCCCCCGGGGGATCGACGAGCAGTACTTC. This encodes CASSLAPRGIDEQYF.

This clonotype was seen a few times. CDR3 region: CASSPVVAGAYEQYF. For the CDR3, the DNA is TGTGCCAGCAGCCCGGTGGTAGCGGGCGCCTACGAGCAGTACTTC. The rearrangement joins TRBV9 to TRBJ2-7, with TRBD2 matching 7 bases. This CDR3 is built from 15 residues. V was clipped by 4 bases and J by 2 bases; unmatched bases: 9. Germline V gene sequence: CDR1 SGDLS, CDR2 YYNGEE. The variable domain in full, with the rest retrieved from reference TRBV9 and TRBJ2-7, is DSGVTQTPKHLITATGQRVTLRCSPRSGDLSVYWYQQSLDQGLQFLIQYYNGEERAKGNILERFSAQQFPDLHSELNLSSLELGDSALYFCASSPVVAGAYEQYFGPGTRLTVT.

This clonotype was detected many times. The chain has TRBV7-8 and TRBJ2-1, with D possibly TRBD2 on 6 matching bases. The V end lost 1 base, the J end lost 3 bases, and 10 bases lay between the germline ends. CDR3 length equals 15 residues. Germline V gene lookup returns CDR1 SGHVS and CDR2 FQNEAQ. CDR3: CASSLDGSRYNEQFF. CDR3 sequence (DNA): TGTGCCAGCAGCTTAGACGGGAGTCGCTACAATGAGCAGTTCTTC.

This clonotype was detected only a few times. The V gene is TRBV7-9, the J gene TRBJ2-7; TRBD2 aligns across 11 bases. The length of the CDR3 is 16 residues. The trim removed 11 bases at V and 3 bases at J, leaving 15 bases unmatched. Germline V gene data show CDR1 as SEHNR and CDR2 as FQNEAQ (reference sequence). The CDR3 reads CAGGKSGTSGYYEQYF. For the CDR3, the DNA is TGTGCCGGGGGGAAATCCGGGACTAGCGGCTACTACGAGCAGTACTTC.

The chain carries TRBV4-3 and TRBJ2-3, with a weak D call TRBD2 (5 bases). The CDR3 spans 13 residues. V was pared by 4 bases and J by 6 bases, with 11 bases between. Germline CDR1 LGHNA, CDR2 YSLEER. The CDR3: CASSPPRADTQYF. The CDR3 nucleotides are TGCGCCAGCAGCCCCCCGAGGGCCGATACGCAGTATTTT.

V is TRBV4-3 and J is TRBJ2-2; perhaps D is TRBD1 or TRBD2 (5 bases each). CDR1 is LGHNA, CDR2 YSLEER, per germline. Trimming took 5 bases from V and 3 from J, leaving 13 bases between them. CDR3 length: 15 residues. The CDR3 nucleotides read TGCGCCAGCAGCTTATATGGGGGTTACACCGGGGAGCTGTTTTTT. Its protein is CASSLYGGYTGELFF.

The J gene is TRBJ2-7, the V gene TRBV5-6, with 7 positions matching TRBD1. The CDR3 length is 14 residues. After removal of 6 bases from V and 4 bases from J, the junction contained 10 bases not matched to a gene. Germline CDR1 SGHDT, CDR2 YYEEEE. In nucleotides, the CDR3 is TGTGCCAGCACCCAAGACAGGGCCCCTTACGAGCAGTACTTC. Residues: CASTQDRAPYEQYF.

This clonotype was found a few times. V is TRBV7-9 and J is TRBJ2-1; TRBD1 agrees at 9 bases. This CDR3 region has 16 residues. Germline trimming cut 1 base from V and 6 bases from J; bases unmatched to any gene: 7. The germline V gene encodes CDR1 SEHNR and CDR2 FQNEAQ (reference sequence). CDR3 bases: TGTGCCAGCAGCTTAGGTGGGACAGGGCCCCCCAATGAGCAGTTCTTC. This codes for CASSLGGTGPPNEQFF.